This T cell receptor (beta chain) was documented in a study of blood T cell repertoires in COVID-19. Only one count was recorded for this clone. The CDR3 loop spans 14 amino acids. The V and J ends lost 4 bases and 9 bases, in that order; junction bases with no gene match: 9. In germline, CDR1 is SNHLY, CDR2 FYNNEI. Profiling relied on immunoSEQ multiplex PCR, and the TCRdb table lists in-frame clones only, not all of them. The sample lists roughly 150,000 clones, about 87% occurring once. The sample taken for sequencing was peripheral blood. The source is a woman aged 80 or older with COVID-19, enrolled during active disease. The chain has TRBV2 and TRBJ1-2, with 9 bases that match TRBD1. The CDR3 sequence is CASSAGPGTGSYTF. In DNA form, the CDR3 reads TGTGCCAGCAGTGCCGGTCCCGGGACAGGGAGCTACACCTTC.